The T cell receptor beta chain under discussion was sequenced for a study of PD-1 blockade in classical Hodgkin lymphoma. For the study at large: It was nivolumab at 3 mg/kg, given intravenously every 2 weeks, that patients received.

Profiled with immunoSEQ multiplex PCR; TCRdb holds only in-frame clones, not every one. Of 40,000 to 45,000 clones in the sample, 65% to 85% were seen once. Concerning this clone itself: Its cognate antigen is unknown.

Overall study results and limits: Partial responders and progressors had significantly lower baseline TCR diversity.

Every patient had relapsed following autologous stem cell transplantation, and cohorts differed in brentuximab vedotin exposure. Material: peripheral blood mononuclear cells (PBMCs), obtained before the second cycle of nivolumab. This receptor was identified in a human donor with classical Hodgkin lymphoma.

The CDR3 protein is CASSPREGSAKLFF. The CDR3 nucleotides are TGTGCCAGCAGTCCTAGGGAAGGGTCTGCAAAACTGTTTTTT. The chain combines TRBV27 with TRBJ1-4; D not certain. V was clipped by 5 bases and J by 10 bases, with 17 bases between them. CDR3 size: 14 residues. Germline V gene lookup returns CDR1 MNHEY and CDR2 SMNVEV (reference sequence).